The 16 T cell receptor beta chains in this list originate from one sample, sequenced in a study of T cells in Graves' hyperthyroidism and ophthalmopathy (dated by TCRdb to the late 2010s). The library was made by multiplex PCR. For sequencing, an Illumina HiSeq 2000 was employed. TCR beta CDR3 regions were amplified from RNA transcripts. The first round of RT-PCR for the TCR CDR3 was performed with the HTBI primer set and the Qiagen OneStep RT-PCR kit. TCRdb handled the public reads itself, with Q25 trimming in fastp and clone calling in MiXCR, and kept productive beta chains. A single entry per CDR3 protein holds the most common genes and DNA from its merged rows. Within this sample are some 200,000 distinct CDR3 sequences, with 17% of them counted one time only. The biggest ten clones account for under 65% of the sample. Sequenced input: blood. The origin of the receptors is a middle-aged man with Graves' hyperthyroidism.

This clonotype was seen ten or more times. The CDR3: CAWSVGGGDIQYF. The CDR3 coding sequence is TGTGCCTGGAGTGTTGGGGGAGGGGACATTCAGTACTTC. V is TRBV30 and J is TRBJ2-4, with 7 bases fitting TRBD2. V shed 0 bases, J shed 8 bases, and the junction held 4 bases outside the gene matches. Germline CDR1 and CDR2: GTSNPN and SVGIG (reference sequence). The CDR3 is made up of 13 amino acids.

This clonotype has at least ten counts. The V call is TRBV3-1, the J call TRBJ2-7; D not resolved. V was clipped by 1 base and J by 5 bases, with 3 bases between them. Germline CDR1 LGHDT, CDR2 YNNKEL (reference sequence). This CDR3 has 11 residues. The DNA for the CDR3 is TGTGCCAGCAGCCAAGGGAACGAGCAGTACTTC. It specifies CASSQGNEQYF.

In its sample, this clonotype was seen many times. The chain uses TRBV2 and TRBJ2-7; D gene ambiguous. The CDR3 is 13 residues long. The V gene lost 1 base and the J gene lost 6 bases, with 10 bases spanning the gap. Germline V gene lookup returns CDR1 SNHLY and CDR2 FYNNEI. Here the CDR3 reads CASSEGPMGEQYF. The CDR3 bases are TGTGCCAGCAGTGAAGGGCCTATGGGCGAGCAGTACTTC.

The gene calls are TRBV7-9 and TRBJ1-2; 7 positions match TRBD1. The CDR3 loop spans 14 amino acids. J was trimmed by 7 bases and V by 5 bases; bases with no gene match: 10. Germline V lookup: CDR1 SEHNR, CDR2 FQNEAQ (reference sequence). CDR3 protein: CASSPLNRGSGYTF. In DNA, the CDR3 is TGTGCCAGCAGCCCCTTGAACAGGGGAAGTGGCTACACCTTC.

This clonotype was seen repeatedly, ten times or more. This chain joins TRBV28 and TRBJ2-7; D might be TRBD1 (7 bases). Per the germline V gene, CDR1 is MDHEN and CDR2 is SYDVKM. The CDR3 has 16 amino acids. V was cut by 2 bases and J by 4 bases, with 18 bases left in between. The CDR3 reads CASSLLLGQGGYEQYF. The CDR3 nucleotides are TGTGCCAGCAGTTTACTGTTGGGGCAGGGGGGTTACGAGCAGTACTTC.

The chain joins TRBV11-2 to TRBJ2-2; TRBD1 matches 8 bases. CDR1 SGHAT and CDR2 FQNNGV come from the germline V gene. The CDR3 loop spans 14 amino acids. V dropped 5 bases and J dropped 4; count of bases not matched to a gene: 3. CDR3 amino acids: CASSRGTGTGELFF. The CDR3 DNA sequence: TGTGCCAGCAGCCGAGGGACAGGCACCGGGGAGCTGTTTTTT.

This clonotype appeared a few times. Being one base from a much bigger clone, this may be a read error. The V call is TRBV11-2, the J call TRBJ2-7; 7 nucleotides line up with TRBD1. V was pared by 8 bases and J by 3 bases, with 16 bases of the junction left unmatched. CDR1 SGHAT and CDR2 FQNNGV come from the germline V gene. This CDR3 has 16 residues. CDR3 in DNA: TGTGCCAGCGGAAAAATCGGGACAGCCAGATTCTACGAGCAGTACTTC. Its protein is CASGKIGTARFYEQYF.

This clonotype came up many times. The rearrangement links TRBV28 to TRBJ1-5; 8 bases agree with TRBD1. The CDR3 runs to 15 residues. V lost 7 bases, J lost 0 bases, and 5 bases stayed unmatched. Per the germline V gene, CDR1 is MDHEN and CDR2 is SYDVKM. The CDR3 nucleotides read TGTGCCAGCATTGCGGACAGGGATAGCAATCAGCCCCAGCATTTT. Protein: CASIADRDSNQPQHF.

This clonotype has at least ten counts. This sequence joins TRBV2 and TRBJ2-1; the match to TRBD1 covers 9 bases. This CDR3 spans 17 amino acids. The V segment lost 0 bases and the J segment 2 bases; nucleotides outside the gene matches: 5. Germline assignment: CDR1 SNHLY and CDR2 FYNNEI. In DNA, the CDR3 is TGTGCCAGCAGTGAAGCGGCGGGACAGGGCACCTACAATGAGCAGTTCTTC. Its protein is CASSEAAGQGTYNEQFF. The full variable domain, rest sourced from reference TRBV2 and TRBJ2-1, is EPEVTQTPSHQVTQMGQEVILRCVPISNHLYFYWYRQILGQKVEFLVSFYNNEISEKSEIFDDQFSVERPDGSNFTLKIRSTKLEDSAMYFCASSEAAGQGTYNEQFFGPGTRLTVL.

At least ten counts were recorded for this clonotype. This chain links TRBV5-1 with TRBJ1-4; a possible D gene is TRBD1 (5 bases). V lost 2 bases and J lost 0, with 8 bases in between. Germline V gene lookup returns CDR1 SGHRS and CDR2 YFSETQ. This CDR3 has 15 amino acids. CDR3 sequence (DNA): TGCGCCAGCAGCTTAACAGGAGCAACTAATGAAAAACTGTTTTTT. Amino acids: CASSLTGATNEKLFF.

The DNA of the CDR3 is TGTGCCAGCAGCCAAGTCCTAGCGGGAGGAGAGACCCAGTACTTC. Translating it yields CASSQVLAGGETQYF. The V call is TRBV14, the J call TRBJ2-5; 11 nucleotides align to TRBD2. Germline-derived CDR1 and CDR2 are SGHDN and FVKESK. This CDR3 region has 15 residues. The V gene end was trimmed by 1 base and the J gene end by 4 bases; junction bases not matched to a gene: 2. Filled out from reference TRBV14 and TRBJ2-5, the complete variable domain reads EAGVTQFPSHSVIEKGQTVTLRCDPISGHDNLYWYRRVMGKEIKFLLHFVKESKQDESGMPNNRFLAERTGGTYSTLKVQPAELEDSGVYFCASSQVLAGGETQYFGPGTRLLVL.

To note about this clonotype: A much larger clone differs by one base, so this may be a read error. CDR3 nucleotides: TGCAGTGCTAGTGGGGGGCAGAGGCAGAATCAGGATCAAGAGACCCAGTACTTC. Amino acids: CSASGGQRQNQDQETQYF. The chain combines TRBV20-1 with TRBJ2-5; D might be TRBD1 or TRBD2, each matching 6 bases. Per germline, CDR1 DFQATT and CDR2 SNEGSKA (reference sequence). The germline V and J ends were trimmed by 3 bases and 2 bases, with 25 bases remaining between them. The CDR3 runs 18 residues.

This clonotype occurred a few times. DNA of the CDR3: TGTGCCAGCAGTTCCCGTTCGACCTGGGATGAGCAGTTCTTC. Protein: CASSSRSTWDEQFF. V and J are TRBV28 and TRBJ2-1; D unresolved. This CDR3 has 14 residues. The germline V gene encodes CDR1 MDHEN and CDR2 SYDVKM. Between the trimmed V and J ends, which lost 4 bases and 8 bases, there was a span of 15 bases.

This clonotype was found a few times. This chain uses TRBV5-4 with TRBJ2-2; 9 nucleotides align to TRBD2. The CDR3 is made up of 16 amino acids. Germline loops: CDR1 SGHNT, CDR2 YYREEE (reference sequence). Germline trimming cut 0 bases from V and 4 bases from J; bases unmatched to any gene: 4. The CDR3 DNA sequence: TGTGCCAGCAGCTTGGCGCGGGAGGGCCTCACCGGGGAGCTGTTTTTT. It specifies CASSLAREGLTGELFF.

The V call is TRBV28, the J call TRBJ2-7; 7 positions match TRBD1. Trimming at V came to 7 bases and at J to 2 bases, leaving 8 bases not matched to a gene. Looked up from germline, CDR1 is MDHEN and CDR2 is SYDVKM. CDR3 size: 14 residues. The CDR3 protein is CASTIPGQTYEQYF. CDR3 bases: TGTGCCAGCACCATCCCGGGACAGACCTACGAGCAGTACTTC.

This sequence joins TRBV28 and TRBJ2-3, with D possibly being TRBD2 (6 bases). Trimming left V 5 bases short and J 3 bases short, with 21 bases between. CDR1 is MDHEN, CDR2 SYDVKM, per germline. CDR3 length equals 17 residues. CDR3 DNA: TGTGCCAGCAGTCTTGGTGAGGCTAGCGTATTAACAGATACGCAGTATTTT. Protein sequence: CASSLGEASVLTDTQYF.